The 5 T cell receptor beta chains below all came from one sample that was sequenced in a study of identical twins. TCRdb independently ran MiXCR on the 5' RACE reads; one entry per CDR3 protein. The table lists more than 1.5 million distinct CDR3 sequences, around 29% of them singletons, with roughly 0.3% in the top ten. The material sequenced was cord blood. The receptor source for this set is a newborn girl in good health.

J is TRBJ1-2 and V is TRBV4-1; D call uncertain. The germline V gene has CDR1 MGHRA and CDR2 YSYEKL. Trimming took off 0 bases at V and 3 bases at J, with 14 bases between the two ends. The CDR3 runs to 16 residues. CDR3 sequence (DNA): TGCGCCAGCAGCCAAGATTATCCAGGAGGATACTATGGCTACACCTTC. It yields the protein CASSQDYPGGYYGYTF.

The CDR3 sequence: CASSVGLAEYYEQYF. CDR3 nucleotides: TGTGCCAGCAGTGTAGGCCTAGCGGAGTATTACGAGCAGTACTTC. The rearrangement links TRBV6-1 to TRBJ2-7, with 7 bases fitting TRBD2. The CDR3 has 15 residues. CDR1 is MNHNS, CDR2 SASEGT, per germline. J was trimmed by 4 bases and V by 4 bases; bases with no gene match: 10.

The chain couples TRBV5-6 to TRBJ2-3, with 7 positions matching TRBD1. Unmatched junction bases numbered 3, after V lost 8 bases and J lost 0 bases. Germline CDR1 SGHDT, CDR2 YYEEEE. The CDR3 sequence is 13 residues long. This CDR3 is CASGQVSTDTQYF. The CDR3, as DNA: TGTGCCAGTGGACAGGTTAGCACAGATACGCAGTATTTT.

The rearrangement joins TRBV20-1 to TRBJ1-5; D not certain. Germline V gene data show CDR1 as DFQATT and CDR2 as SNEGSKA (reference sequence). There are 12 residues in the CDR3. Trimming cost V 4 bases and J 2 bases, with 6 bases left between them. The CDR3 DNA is TGCAGTGCTATCGTAGGCAATCAGCCCCAGCATTTT. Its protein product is CSAIVGNQPQHF.

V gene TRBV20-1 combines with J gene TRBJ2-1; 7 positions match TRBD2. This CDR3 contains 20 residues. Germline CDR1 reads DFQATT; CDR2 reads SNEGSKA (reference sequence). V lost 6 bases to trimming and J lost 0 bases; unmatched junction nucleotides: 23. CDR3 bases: TGCAGTGCCAGCCCAGCTTCTTTGGCGGGGGTCCCGAGCTCCTACAATGAGCAGTTCTTC. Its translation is CSASPASLAGVPSSYNEQFF.